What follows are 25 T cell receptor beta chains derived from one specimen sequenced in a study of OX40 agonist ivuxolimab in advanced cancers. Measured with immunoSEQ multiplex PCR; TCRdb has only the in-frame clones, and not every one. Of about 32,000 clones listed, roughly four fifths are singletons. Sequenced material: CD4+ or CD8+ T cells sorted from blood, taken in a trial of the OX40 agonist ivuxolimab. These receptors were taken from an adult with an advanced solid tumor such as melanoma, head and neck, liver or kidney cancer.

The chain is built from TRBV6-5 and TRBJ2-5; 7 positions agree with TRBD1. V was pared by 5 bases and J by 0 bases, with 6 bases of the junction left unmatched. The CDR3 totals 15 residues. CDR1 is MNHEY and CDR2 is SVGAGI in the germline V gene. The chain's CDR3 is CASSPTTGNQETQYF. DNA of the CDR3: TGTGCCAGCAGTCCTACGACAGGGAACCAAGAGACCCAGTACTTC.

The CDR3 coding sequence is TGTGCCAGCAGGTGGACAGGGGGCTCGAGTGGCTACACCTTC. Its translation is CASRWTGGSSGYTF. The rearrangement uses TRBV5-4 and TRBJ1-2; 11 positions agree with TRBD1. J was trimmed by 7 bases and V by 5 bases; bases with no gene match: 7. The germline V gene encodes CDR1 SGHNT and CDR2 YYREEE (reference sequence). The CDR3 covers 14 residues.

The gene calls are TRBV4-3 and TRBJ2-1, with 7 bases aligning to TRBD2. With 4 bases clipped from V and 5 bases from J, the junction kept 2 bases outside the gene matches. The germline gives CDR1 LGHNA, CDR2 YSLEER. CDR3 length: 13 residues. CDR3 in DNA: TGCGCCAGCAGCCCAGCGGGAAACAATGAGCAGTTCTTC. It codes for CASSPAGNNEQFF.

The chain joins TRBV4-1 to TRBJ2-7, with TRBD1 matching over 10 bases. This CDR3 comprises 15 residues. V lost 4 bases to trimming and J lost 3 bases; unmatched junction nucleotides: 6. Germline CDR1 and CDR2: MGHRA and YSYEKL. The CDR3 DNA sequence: TGCGCCAGCAGCCTTGGACAGGGGGATTACTACGAGCAGTACTTC. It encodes CASSLGQGDYYEQYF.

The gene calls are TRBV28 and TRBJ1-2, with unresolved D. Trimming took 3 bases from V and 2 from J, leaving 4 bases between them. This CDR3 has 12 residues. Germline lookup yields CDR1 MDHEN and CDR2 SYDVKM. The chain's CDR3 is CASSFWNYGYTF. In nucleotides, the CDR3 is TGTGCCAGCAGTTTTTGGAACTATGGCTACACCTTC.

The CDR3 protein is CASGTGVEKLFF. In DNA form, the CDR3 reads TGTGCCAGCGGGACAGGGGTCGAAAAACTGTTTTTT. The chain joins TRBV6-5 to TRBJ1-4; 10 bases agree with TRBD1. The germline V gene has CDR1 MNHEY and CDR2 SVGAGI. This CDR3 contains 12 residues. Germline trimming cut 8 bases from V and 8 bases from J; bases unmatched to any gene: 2.

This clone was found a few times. Here the CDR3 DNA reads TGTGCCAGCAGCTCAGGGGGCGTTAGTCCGAACACTGAAGCTTTCTTT. Translated, it gives CASSSGGVSPNTEAFF. This chain links TRBV11-2 with TRBJ1-1, with 8 bases lining up with TRBD1. The CDR3 is made up of 16 amino acids. Germline loops: CDR1 SGHAT, CDR2 FQNNGV. J gave up 1 base and V 4 bases, and 8 bases lay outside the gene matches.

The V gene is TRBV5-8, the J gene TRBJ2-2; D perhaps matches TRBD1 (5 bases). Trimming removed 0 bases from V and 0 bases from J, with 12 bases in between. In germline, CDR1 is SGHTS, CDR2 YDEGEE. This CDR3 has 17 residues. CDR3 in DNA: TGTGCCAGCAGCTTGGGAGTGGGGCCTGCGAACACCGGGGAGCTGTTTTTT. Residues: CASSLGVGPANTGELFF.

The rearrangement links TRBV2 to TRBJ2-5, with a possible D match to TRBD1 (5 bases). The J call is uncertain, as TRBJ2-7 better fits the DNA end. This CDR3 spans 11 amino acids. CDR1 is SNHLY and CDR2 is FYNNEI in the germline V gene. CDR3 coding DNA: TGTGCCAGTCCTGGGGCCAACGAGCAGTACTTC. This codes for CASPGANEQYF.

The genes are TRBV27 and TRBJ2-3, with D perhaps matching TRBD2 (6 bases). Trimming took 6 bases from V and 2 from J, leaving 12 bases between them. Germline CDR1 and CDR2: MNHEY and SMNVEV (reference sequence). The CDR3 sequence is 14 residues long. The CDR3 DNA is TGTGCCAGCAGGGGACTCACCTACACAGATACGCAGTATTTT. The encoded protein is CASRGLTYTDTQYF.

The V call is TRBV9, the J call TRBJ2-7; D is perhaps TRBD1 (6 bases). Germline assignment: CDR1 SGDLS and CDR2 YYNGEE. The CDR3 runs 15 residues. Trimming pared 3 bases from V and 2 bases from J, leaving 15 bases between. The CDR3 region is CASSAGTLLAYEQYF. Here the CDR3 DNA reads TGTGCCAGCAGCGCCGGGACACTGCTTGCCTACGAGCAGTACTTC.

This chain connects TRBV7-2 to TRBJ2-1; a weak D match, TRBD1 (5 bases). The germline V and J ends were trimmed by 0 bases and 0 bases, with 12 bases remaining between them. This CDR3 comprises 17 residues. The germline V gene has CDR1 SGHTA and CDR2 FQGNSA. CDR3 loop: CASSLAGLTNSYNEQFF. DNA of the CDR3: TGTGCCAGCAGCTTAGCGGGGCTTACCAACTCCTACAATGAGCAGTTCTTC.

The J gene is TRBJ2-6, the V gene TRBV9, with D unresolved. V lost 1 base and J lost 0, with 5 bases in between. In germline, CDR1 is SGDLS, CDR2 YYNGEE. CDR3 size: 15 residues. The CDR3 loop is CASSVSGSGANVLTF. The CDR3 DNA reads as TGTGCCAGCAGCGTAAGTGGCTCTGGGGCCAACGTCCTGACTTTC.

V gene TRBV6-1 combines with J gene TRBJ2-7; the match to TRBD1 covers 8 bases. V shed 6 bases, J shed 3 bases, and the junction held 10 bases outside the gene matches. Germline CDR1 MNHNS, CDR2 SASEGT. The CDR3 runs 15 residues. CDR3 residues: CASRAGQGISYEQYF. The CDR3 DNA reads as TGTGCCAGCAGAGCCGGACAGGGTATTAGCTACGAGCAGTACTTC.

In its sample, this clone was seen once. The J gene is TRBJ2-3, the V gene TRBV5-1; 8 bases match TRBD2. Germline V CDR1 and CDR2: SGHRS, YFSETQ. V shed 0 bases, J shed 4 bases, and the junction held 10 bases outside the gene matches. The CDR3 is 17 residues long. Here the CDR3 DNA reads TGCGCCAGCAGCTTGGATGGGAGCGGGAGTCTTGCAGATACGCAGTATTTT. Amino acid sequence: CASSLDGSGSLADTQYF.

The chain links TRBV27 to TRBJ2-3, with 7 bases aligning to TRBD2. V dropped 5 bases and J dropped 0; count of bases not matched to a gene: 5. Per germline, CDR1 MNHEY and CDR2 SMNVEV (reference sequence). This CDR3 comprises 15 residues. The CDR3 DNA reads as TGTGCCAGCAGTGGTAGCGGGCCTAGCACAGATACGCAGTATTTT. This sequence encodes CASSGSGPSTDTQYF.

The CDR3 loop is CASSYTGTSGDTQYF. CDR3 in DNA: TGTGCCAGCAGTTATACAGGGACTAGCGGAGATACGCAGTATTTT. The rearrangement links TRBV27 to TRBJ2-3; TRBD2 matches at 11 bases. CDR3 length: 15 amino acids. Trimming cost V 4 bases and J 5 bases; bases outside gene matches: 5. From germline, CDR1 is MNHEY and CDR2 SMNVEV (reference sequence).

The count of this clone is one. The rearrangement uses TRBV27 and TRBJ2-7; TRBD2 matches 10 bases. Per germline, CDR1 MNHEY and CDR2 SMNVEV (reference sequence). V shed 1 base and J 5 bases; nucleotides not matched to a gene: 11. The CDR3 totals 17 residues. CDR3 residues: CASSLYDGASGSHEQYF. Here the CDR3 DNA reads TGTGCCAGCAGTTTATACGATGGGGCTAGCGGGAGCCACGAGCAGTACTTC.

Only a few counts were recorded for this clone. CDR3 DNA sequence: TGTGCCAGCAGGATGGGTAAAGGAGTTAACTATGGCTACACCTTC. It is translated as CASRMGKGVNYGYTF. The gene calls are TRBV6-1 and TRBJ1-2; D is undetermined. Trimming shortened V by 6 bases and J by 1 base, and 15 bases separated the two germline ends. The germline gives CDR1 MNHNS, CDR2 SASEGT. The CDR3 consists of 15 residues.

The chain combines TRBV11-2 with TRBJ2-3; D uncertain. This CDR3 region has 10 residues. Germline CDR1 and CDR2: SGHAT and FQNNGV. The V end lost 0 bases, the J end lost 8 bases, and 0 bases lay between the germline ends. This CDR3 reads CASSLDTQYF. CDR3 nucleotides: TGTGCCAGCAGCTTAGATACGCAGTATTTT.

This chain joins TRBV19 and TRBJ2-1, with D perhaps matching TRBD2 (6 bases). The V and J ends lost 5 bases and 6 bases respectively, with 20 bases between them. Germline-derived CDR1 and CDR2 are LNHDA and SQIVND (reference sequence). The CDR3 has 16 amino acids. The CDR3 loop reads CASSGYPPLGLNEQFF. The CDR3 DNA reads TGTGCCAGTAGTGGCTATCCCCCCCTGGGACTCAATGAGCAGTTCTTC.

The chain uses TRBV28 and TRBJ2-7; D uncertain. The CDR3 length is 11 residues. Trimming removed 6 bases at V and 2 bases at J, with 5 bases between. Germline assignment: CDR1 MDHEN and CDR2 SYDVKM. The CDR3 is CASSNTYEQYF. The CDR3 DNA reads TGTGCCAGCAGCAACACCTACGAGCAGTACTTC.

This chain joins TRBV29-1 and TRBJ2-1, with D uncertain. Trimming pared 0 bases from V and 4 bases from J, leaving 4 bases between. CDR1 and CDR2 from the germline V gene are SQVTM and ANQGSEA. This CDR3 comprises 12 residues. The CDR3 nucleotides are TGCAGCGTTGAAGATAGATACAATGAGCAGTTCTTC. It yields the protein CSVEDRYNEQFF.

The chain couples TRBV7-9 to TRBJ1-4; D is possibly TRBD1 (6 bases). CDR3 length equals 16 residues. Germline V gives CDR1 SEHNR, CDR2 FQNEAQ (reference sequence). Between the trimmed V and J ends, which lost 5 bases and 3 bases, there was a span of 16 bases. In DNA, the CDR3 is TGTGCCAGCAGCCAGGGGTCGTTCGCGTCTAATGAAAAACTGTTTTTT. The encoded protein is CASSQGSFASNEKLFF.

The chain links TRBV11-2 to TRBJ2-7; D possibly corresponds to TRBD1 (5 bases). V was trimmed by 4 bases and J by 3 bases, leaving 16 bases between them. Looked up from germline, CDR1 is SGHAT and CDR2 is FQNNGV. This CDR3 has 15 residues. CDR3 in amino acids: CASSSDIHFYYEQYF. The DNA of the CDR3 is TGTGCCAGCAGCTCGGACATCCACTTCTACTACGAGCAGTACTTC.